What follows describes a single T cell receptor beta chain. What it binds is not known. Libraries were prepared by immunoSEQ multiplex PCR; TCRdb keeps only in-frame clonotypes and omits some of them. The sample shows roughly 590,000 clones, just under 97% of them seen only once. Naive CD8 cells lacked CD45RO and underwent positive selection for CCR7, leaving out terminally differentiated effector memory CD45RA+ cells. This CDR3 contains 14 residues. Trimming removed 8 bases from V and 6 bases from J, with 20 bases in between. Germline lookup yields CDR1 MNHEY and CDR2 SVGAGI. This specimen comes from a study of shared clonotypes between healthy human individuals. General study points: The naive CD4 repertoires of four donors were compared, and around 4.9% of clonotypes were shared.

The TCR comes from a woman aged 25 to 39 in good health. V and J are TRBV6-5 and TRBJ2-7, with a possible D match to TRBD2 (5 bases). What was sequenced was naive CD8+ T cells sorted from blood. The DNA of the CDR3 is TGTGCCAGCGCCGGAGGATCACTAGTTTCCGAGCAGTACTTC. Its protein is CASAGGSLVSEQYF.